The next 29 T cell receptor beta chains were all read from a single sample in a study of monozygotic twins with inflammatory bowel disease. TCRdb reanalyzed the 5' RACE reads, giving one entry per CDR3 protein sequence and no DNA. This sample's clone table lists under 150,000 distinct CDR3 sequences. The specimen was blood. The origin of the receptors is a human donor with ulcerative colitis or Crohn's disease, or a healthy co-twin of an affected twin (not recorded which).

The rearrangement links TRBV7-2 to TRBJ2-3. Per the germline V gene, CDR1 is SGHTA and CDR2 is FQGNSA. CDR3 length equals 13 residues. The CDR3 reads CASSLYRTDTQYF.

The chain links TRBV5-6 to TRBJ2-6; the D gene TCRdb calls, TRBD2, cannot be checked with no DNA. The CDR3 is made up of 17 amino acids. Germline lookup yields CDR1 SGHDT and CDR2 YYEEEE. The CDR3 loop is CASSRGDFRSGANVLTF.

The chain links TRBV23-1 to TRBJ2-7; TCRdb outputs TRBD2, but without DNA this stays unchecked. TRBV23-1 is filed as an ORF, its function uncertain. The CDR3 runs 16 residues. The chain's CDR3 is CASSQSVGLQTYEQYF.

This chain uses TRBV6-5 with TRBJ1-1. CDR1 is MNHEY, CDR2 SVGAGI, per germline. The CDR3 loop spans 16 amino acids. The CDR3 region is CASSYSAGRKNTEAFF.

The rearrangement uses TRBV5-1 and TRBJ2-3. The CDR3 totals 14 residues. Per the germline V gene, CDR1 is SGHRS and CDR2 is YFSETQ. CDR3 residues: CASSLGPLEDTQYF.

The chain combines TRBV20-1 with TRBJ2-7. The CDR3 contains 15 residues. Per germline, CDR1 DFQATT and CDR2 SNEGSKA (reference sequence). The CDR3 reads CSATHDGRSSYEQYF.

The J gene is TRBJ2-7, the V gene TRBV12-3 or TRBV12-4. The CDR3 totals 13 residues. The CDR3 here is CASSRDASYEQYF.

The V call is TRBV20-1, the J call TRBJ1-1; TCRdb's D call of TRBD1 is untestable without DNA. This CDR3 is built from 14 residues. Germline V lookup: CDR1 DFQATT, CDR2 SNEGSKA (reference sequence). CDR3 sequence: CSASQPPGQREAFF.

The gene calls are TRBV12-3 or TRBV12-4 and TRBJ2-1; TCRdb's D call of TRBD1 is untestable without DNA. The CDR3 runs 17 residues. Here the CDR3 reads CASSPTGFTWSYNEQFF.

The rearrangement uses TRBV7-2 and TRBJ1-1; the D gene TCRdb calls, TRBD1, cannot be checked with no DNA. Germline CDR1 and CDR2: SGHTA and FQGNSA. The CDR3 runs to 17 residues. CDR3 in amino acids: CASSLVGQGSMNTEAFF.

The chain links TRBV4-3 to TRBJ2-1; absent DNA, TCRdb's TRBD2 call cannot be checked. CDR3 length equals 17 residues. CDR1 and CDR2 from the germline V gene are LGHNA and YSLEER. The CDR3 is CASSQDSGLAASNEQFF.

Here the CDR3 reads CASSLGGNNQPQHF. The chain is built from TRBV7-9 and TRBJ1-5. This CDR3 region has 14 residues. The germline CDR1 and CDR2 sequences are SEHNR and FQNEAQ (reference sequence).

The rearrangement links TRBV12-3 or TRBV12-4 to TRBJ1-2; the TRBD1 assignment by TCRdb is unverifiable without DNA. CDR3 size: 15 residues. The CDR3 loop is CASNKQGAKGYGYTF.

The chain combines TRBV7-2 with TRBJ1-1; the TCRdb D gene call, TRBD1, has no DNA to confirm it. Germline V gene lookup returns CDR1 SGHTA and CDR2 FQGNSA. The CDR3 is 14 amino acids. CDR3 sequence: CASSPQGYWTEAFF.

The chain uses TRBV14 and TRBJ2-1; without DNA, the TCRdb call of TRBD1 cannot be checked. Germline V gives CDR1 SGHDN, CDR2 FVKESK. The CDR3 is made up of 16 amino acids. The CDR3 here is CASSQSGQGAYNEQFF.

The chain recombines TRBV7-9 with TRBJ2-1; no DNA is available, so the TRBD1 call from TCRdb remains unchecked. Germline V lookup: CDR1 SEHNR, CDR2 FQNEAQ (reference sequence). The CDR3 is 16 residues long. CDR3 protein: CASSLGQSGSYNEQFF. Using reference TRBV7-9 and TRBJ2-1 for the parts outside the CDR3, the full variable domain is DTGVSQNPRHKITKRGQNVTFRCDPISEHNRLYWYRQTLGQGPEFLTYFQNEAQLEKSRLLSDRFSAERPKGSFSTLEIQRTEQGDSAMYLCASSLGQSGSYNEQFFGPGTRLTVL.

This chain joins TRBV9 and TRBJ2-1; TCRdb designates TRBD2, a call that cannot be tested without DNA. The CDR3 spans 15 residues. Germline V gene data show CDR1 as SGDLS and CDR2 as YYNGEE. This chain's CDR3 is CASSVPSGGVNEQFF.

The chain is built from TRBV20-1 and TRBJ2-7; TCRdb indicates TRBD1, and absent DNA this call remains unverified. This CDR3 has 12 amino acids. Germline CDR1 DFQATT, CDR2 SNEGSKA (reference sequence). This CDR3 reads CSARNYRTGNYF.

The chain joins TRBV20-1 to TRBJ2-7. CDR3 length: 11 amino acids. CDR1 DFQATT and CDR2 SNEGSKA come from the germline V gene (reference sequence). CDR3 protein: CSARGLYEQYF.

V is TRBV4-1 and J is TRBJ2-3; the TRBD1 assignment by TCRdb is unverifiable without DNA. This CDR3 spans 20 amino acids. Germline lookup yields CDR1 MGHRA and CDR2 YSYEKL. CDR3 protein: CASSLPLTRGPGWSTDTQYF.

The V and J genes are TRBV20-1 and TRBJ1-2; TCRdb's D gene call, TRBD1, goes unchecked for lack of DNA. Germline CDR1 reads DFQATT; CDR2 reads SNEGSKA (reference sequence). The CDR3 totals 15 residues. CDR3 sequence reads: CSATSGQTRNYGYTF.

CDR3: CASSLEGGEQFF. This rearrangement joins TRBV7-2 to TRBJ2-1; the D gene TCRdb calls, TRBD1, cannot be checked with no DNA. This CDR3 has 12 residues. Germline CDR1 is SGHTA and CDR2 is FQGNSA.

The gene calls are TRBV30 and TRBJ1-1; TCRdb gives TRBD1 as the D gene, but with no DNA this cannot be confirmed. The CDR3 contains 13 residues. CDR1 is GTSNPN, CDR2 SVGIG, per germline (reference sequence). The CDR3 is CAWSIRVRGEAFF.

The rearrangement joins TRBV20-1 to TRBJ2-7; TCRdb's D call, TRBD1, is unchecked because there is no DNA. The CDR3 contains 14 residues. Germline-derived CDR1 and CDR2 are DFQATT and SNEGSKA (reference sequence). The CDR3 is CSARDSRGRYEQYF.

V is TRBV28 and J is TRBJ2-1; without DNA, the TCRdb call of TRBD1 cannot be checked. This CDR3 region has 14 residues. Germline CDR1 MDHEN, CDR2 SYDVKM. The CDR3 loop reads CASSFRVPYNEQFF.

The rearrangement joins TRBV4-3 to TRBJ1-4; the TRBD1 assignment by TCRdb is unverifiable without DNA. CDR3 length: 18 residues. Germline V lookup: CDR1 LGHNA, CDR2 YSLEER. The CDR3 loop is CASSQAPGTGATNEKLFF.

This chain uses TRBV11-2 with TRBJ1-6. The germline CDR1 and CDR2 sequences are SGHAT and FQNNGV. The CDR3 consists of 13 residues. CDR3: CASSLDRGGPLHF. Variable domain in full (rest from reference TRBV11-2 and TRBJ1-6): EAGVAQSPRYKIIEKRQSVAFWCNPISGHATLYWYQQILGQGPKLLIQFQNNGVVDDSQLPKDRFSAERLKGVDSTLKIQPAKLEDSAVYLCASSLDRGGPLHFGNGTRLTVT.

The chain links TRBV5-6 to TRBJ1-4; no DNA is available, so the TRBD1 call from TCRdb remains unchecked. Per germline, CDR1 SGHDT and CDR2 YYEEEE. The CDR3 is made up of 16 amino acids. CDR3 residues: CASSFRVGTANEKLFF.

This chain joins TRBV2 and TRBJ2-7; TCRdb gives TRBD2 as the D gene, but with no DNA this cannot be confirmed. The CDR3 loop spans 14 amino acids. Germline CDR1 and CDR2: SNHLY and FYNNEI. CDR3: CATTLLAGAYEQYF.